The present T cell receptor (beta chain) was sequenced within a study of Ad26.COV2.S vaccination and SARS-CoV-2 variants. Treatment defined: 15 to 20 received Ad26.COV2.S at low or high dose, single or two shots; several received placebo; per-sample allocation not given. The investigators took samples on day 63 after the first vaccine or placebo injection. This table comes from immunoSEQ multiplex PCR, and its TCRdb copy is limited to in-frame clones, with some not included. Of about 680,000 clones in the sample, more than 80% were seen once. The clonotype originates from a person between 18 and 65 years old who received the Ad26.COV2.S COVID-19 vaccine or a placebo. This specimen was peripheral blood, taken in a trial of Ad26.COV2.S vaccine versus placebo.

CDR3 DNA sequence: TGTGCCAGCGGTTCCCTGGCCCAAGAGACCCAGTACTTC. It specifies CASGSLAQETQYF. The gene calls are TRBV7-9 and TRBJ2-5; D is undetermined. Trimming removed 8 bases at V and 1 base at J, with 11 bases between. The germline V gene has CDR1 SEHNR and CDR2 FQNEAQ (reference sequence). The CDR3 loop spans 13 amino acids.